This T cell receptor (beta chain) was captured in a study of naive and memory T cell subsets. Overall study findings and caveats: Naive repertoires, especially CD8, held a few larger clonotypes, possibly memory cells re-expressing CD45RA.

This clonotype was seen only a few times. The target antigen is unknown. The beta constant-region primer was an equimolar mix of two oligonucleotides covering TRBC1 and TRBC2. TCRdb ran MiXCR on the UMI-ligation and nested PCR reads and lists one entry per CDR3 protein. The table has 130,000 to 150,000 distinct CDR3 sequences, 15% to 20% seen once. The CDR3 length is 12 residues. Germline V gene sequence: CDR1 SQVTM, CDR2 ANQGSEA. V gave up 6 bases and J gave up 3 bases; unmatched junction bases: 4. Material for sequencing was naive CD4+ T cells from blood. The V call is TRBV29-1, the J call TRBJ2-7; 8 positions match TRBD1. The source is a human donor in good health. CDR3 in amino acids: CSVAGTGYEQYF. Here the CDR3 DNA reads TGCAGCGTGGCCGGGACAGGCTACGAGCAGTACTTC.